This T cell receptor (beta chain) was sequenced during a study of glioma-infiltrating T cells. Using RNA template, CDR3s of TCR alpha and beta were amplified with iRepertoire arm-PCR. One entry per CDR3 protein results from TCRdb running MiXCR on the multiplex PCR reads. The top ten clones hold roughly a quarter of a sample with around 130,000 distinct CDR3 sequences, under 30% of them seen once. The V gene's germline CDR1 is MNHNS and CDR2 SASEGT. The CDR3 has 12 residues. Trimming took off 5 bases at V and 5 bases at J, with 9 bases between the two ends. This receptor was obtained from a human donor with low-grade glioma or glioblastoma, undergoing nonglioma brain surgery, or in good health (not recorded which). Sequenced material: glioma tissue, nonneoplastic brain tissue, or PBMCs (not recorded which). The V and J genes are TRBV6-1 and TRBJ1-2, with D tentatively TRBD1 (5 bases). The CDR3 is CASSPGPYGYTF. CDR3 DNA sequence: TGTGCCAGCAGTCCGGGACCTTATGGCTACACCTTC.